The rows below give T cell receptor beta chains drawn from one sample of a study of blood T cell repertoires in COVID-19. TCRdb's table, derived via immunoSEQ multiplex PCR, lists solely in-frame clones and lacks some. In the table there are about 260,000 clones, roughly nine tenths of which are singletons. Sequencing input: peripheral blood. Source of these receptors: a man aged 40-49 years who had recovered from COVID-19. Each CDR3 is given with its conserved first and last residue. D genes are given only for firm matches. Expanded clones get a size class; other rows say once, few or many, or leave the size out.

V gene	D gene	J gene	clone size	CDR3 protein	CDR3 DNA
TRBV6-5	NA	TRBJ1-6	NA	CASKRGGTNSPLHF	TGTGCCAGCAAAAGGGGGGGTACCAATTCACCCCTCCACTTT
TRBV7-2	TRBD2	TRBJ2-5	NA	CASSRRGLADPMTQYF	TGTGCCAGCAGCCGGCGGGGGTTAGCGGATCCCATGACCCAGTACTTC
TRBV19	TRBD1	TRBJ1-2	NA	CASSIPGQGGYGYTF	TGTGCCAGTAGTATACCTGGACAGGGAGGCTATGGCTACACCTTC
TRBV6-5	NA	TRBJ1-1	NA	CASSLDGVNTEAFF	TGTGCCAGCAGCCTCGACGGGGTGAACACTGAAGCTTTCTTT
TRBV6-1	TRBD2	TRBJ2-7	NA	CASSGYRSGRDYEQYF	TGTGCCAGCAGTGGATACCGTAGCGGGAGGGACTACGAGCAGTACTTC
TRBV6-6	TRBD1	TRBJ2-2	NA	CASSYPTGTATGELFF	TGTGCCAGCAGTTACCCTACAGGGACAGCCACCGGGGAGCTGTTTTTT
TRBV7-8	NA	TRBJ1-2	NA	CASSLARQAAYGYTF	TGTGCCAGCAGCTTAGCGCGACAGGCTGCCTATGGCTACACCTTC
TRBV2	NA	TRBJ1-2	NA	CASSERRAAHGYTF	TGTGCCAGCAGTGAAAGGAGGGCAGCCCATGGCTACACCTTC
TRBV10-2	TRBD2	TRBJ2-1	NA	CASRPLAGITNEQFF	TGCGCCAGCCGCCCCCTAGCGGGGATCACTAATGAGCAGTTCTTC
TRBV6-5	TRBD1	TRBJ1-1	NA	CASSRQGVNTEAFF	TGTGCCAGCAGTCGACAGGGAGTTAACACTGAAGCTTTCTTT
TRBV7-9	NA	TRBJ2-7	NA	CASSQAGSSYEQYF	TGTGCCAGCAGCCAAGCTGGGAGCTCCTACGAGCAGTACTTC
TRBV7-8	TRBD2	TRBJ2-2	once	CASSPHAGLAIPPDTGELFF	TGTGCCAGCAGCCCCCACGCGGGACTAGCGATCCCTCCGGACACCGGGGAGCTGTTTTTT
TRBV6-5	TRBD2	TRBJ2-1	NA	CASSPTSGPYNEQFF	TGTGCCAGCAGCCCAACTAGCGGACCTTACAATGAGCAGTTCTTC
TRBV12-3/TRBV12-4	NA	TRBJ1-1	NA	CASNPGFDTEAFF	TGTGCCAGCAATCCAGGGTTCGACACTGAAGCTTTCTTT
TRBV7-2	TRBD1	TRBJ1-5	once	CASSSQGPDSNSNQPQHF	TGTGCCAGCAGCTCACAGGGGCCCGACTCAAATAGCAATCAGCCCCAGCATTTT
TRBV5-5	TRBD1	TRBJ1-1	NA	CASSPRTGGKGSEAFF	TGTGCCAGCAGCCCAAGGACAGGGGGCAAAGGGAGTGAAGCTTTCTTT
TRBV6-6	TRBD2	TRBJ2-1	NA	CASSRGLAGDYNEQFF	TGTGCCAGCAGTCGGGGACTAGCGGGAGATTACAATGAGCAGTTCTTC
TRBV6-2/TRBV6-3	TRBD2	TRBJ2-7	few	CASSYLAGGPRSYEQYF	TGTGCCAGCAGTTATCTAGCGGGAGGGCCAAGATCCTACGAGCAGTACTTC
TRBV5-1	TRBD1	TRBJ2-5	NA	CASSQGDSLQETQYF	TGCGCCAGCAGCCAGGGGGACAGCCTCCAAGAGACCCAGTACTTC
TRBV10-3	NA	TRBJ1-1	few	CAAGNTEAFF	TGTGCTGCGGGGAACACTGAAGCTTTCTTT
TRBV6-6	NA	TRBJ1-2	NA	CASSFDLARYGYTF	TGTGCCAGCTCCTTCGACTTGGCGCGATATGGCTACACCTTC
TRBV13	NA	TRBJ2-5	NA	CASSSAGREETQYF	TGTGCCAGCAGCTCCGCGGGGCGAGAAGAGACCCAGTACTTC
TRBV27	NA	TRBJ2-6	NA	CASSPFGQPGFGANVLTF	TGTGCCAGCAGCCCCTTCGGACAGCCTGGCTTTGGGGCCAACGTCCTGACTTTC
TRBV19	TRBD1	TRBJ2-5	NA	CASSIGARGPQETQYF	TGTGCCAGTAGTATTGGGGCCAGGGGGCCCCAAGAGACCCAGTACTTC
TRBV9	NA	TRBJ2-1	NA	CASSVSVRGTGPYNEQFF	TGTGCCAGCAGCGTTTCGGTCAGGGGAACCGGCCCCTACAATGAGCAGTTCTTC
TRBV9	NA	TRBJ1-3	NA	CASSPQSSSGNTIYF	TGTGCCAGCAGCCCCCAATCCAGCTCTGGAAACACCATATATTTT
TRBV12-3/TRBV12-4	NA	TRBJ1-6	once	CASKTTGLSPLHF	TGTGCCAGCAAAACGACAGGTCTCTCACCCCTCCACTTT
TRBV6-4	NA	TRBJ2-5	NA	CASSDSFRAGRKTQYF	TGTGCCAGCAGTGACTCGTTTCGGGCAGGGAGGAAGACCCAGTACTTC
TRBV7-6	TRBD1	TRBJ2-5	NA	CASSPQGALSVETQYF	TGTGCCAGCAGCCCACAGGGGGCCCTATCCGTTGAGACCCAGTACTTC
TRBV2	TRBD1	TRBJ1-1	NA	CASRLRTGGGTEAFF	TGTGCCAGCAGACTTCGGACAGGGGGCGGAACTGAAGCTTTCTTT
TRBV12-3/TRBV12-4	NA	TRBJ1-1	NA	CASTPTSVGEAFF	TGTGCCAGCACCCCTACGTCCGTTGGTGAAGCTTTCTTT
TRBV7-9	TRBD1	TRBJ1-5	NA	CASSRTGSQPQHF	TGTGCCAGCAGCCGGACAGGGAGTCAGCCCCAGCATTTT
TRBV14	NA	TRBJ2-1	once	CASSHRDFYNEQFF	TGTGCCAGCAGCCACCGGGACTTCTACAATGAGCAGTTCTTC
TRBV6-2/TRBV6-3	NA	TRBJ1-5	NA	CASSHIRQDPPKPQHF	TGTGCCAGCAGCCATATTCGACAGGATCCCCCCAAGCCCCAGCATTTT
TRBV7-2	TRBD1	TRBJ1-2	NA	CASSLEVGQGANYGYTF	TGTGCCAGCAGCTTAGAGGTAGGACAGGGGGCTAACTATGGCTACACCTTC
TRBV7-6	NA	TRBJ2-5	NA	CASSRGTYDGETQYF	TGTGCCAGCAGCCGCGGCACATACGACGGAGAGACCCAGTACTTC
TRBV9	TRBD2	TRBJ2-1	NA	CASSVGLAALVGEQFF	TGTGCCAGCAGCGTAGGGCTAGCGGCCCTAGTAGGTGAGCAGTTCTTC
TRBV15	NA	TRBJ2-1	NA	CATSTTKWQETYNEQFF	TGTGCCACCAGCACTACGAAATGGCAGGAAACCTACAATGAGCAGTTCTTC
TRBV7-9	TRBD2	TRBJ2-3	NA	CASSPSGSSTDTQYF	TGTGCCAGCAGCCCTAGCGGGAGCAGCACAGATACGCAGTATTTT
TRBV7-9	TRBD1	TRBJ2-2	once	CASSFHRGNTGELFF	TGTGCCAGCAGCTTTCACAGGGGGAACACCGGGGAGCTGTTTTTT
TRBV6-5	NA	TRBJ1-4	once	CASSYSDAGREKLFF	TGTGCCAGCAGTTACTCGGATGCGGGAAGGGAAAAACTGTTTTTT
TRBV2	NA	TRBJ1-1	NA	CASTTLGSGYTEAFF	TGTGCCAGCACCACCCTCGGGAGTGGTTACACTGAAGCTTTCTTT
TRBV2	TRBD2	TRBJ2-1	NA	CASRYSGSSYNEQFF	TGTGCCAGCAGGTATAGCGGGAGCTCCTACAATGAGCAGTTCTTC
TRBV7-2	TRBD2	TRBJ2-5	once	CASSLARASGRGETQYF	TGTGCCAGCAGCTTAGCGAGGGCTAGCGGGAGGGGAGAGACCCAGTACTTC
TRBV6-2/TRBV6-3	NA	TRBJ2-1	NA	CASSSGLLSSYNEQFF	TGTGCCAGCAGTTCGGGACTGCTGAGCTCCTACAATGAGCAGTTCTTC
TRBV11-3	TRBD1	TRBJ2-1	NA	CASSLATGGYNEQFF	TGTGCCAGCAGCTTAGCAACAGGGGGATACAATGAGCAGTTCTTC
TRBV7-9	TRBD1	TRBJ2-3	NA	CASSSQGALGTDTQYF	TGTGCCAGCAGCTCCCAGGGGGCCCTCGGCACAGATACGCAGTATTTT
TRBV7-9	NA	TRBJ2-1	few	CASSTTYNEQFF	TGTGCCAGCAGCACTACCTACAATGAGCAGTTCTTC